One and the same sample provided the 21 T cell receptor beta chains below, sequenced in a study of OX40 agonist ivuxolimab in advanced cancers. Here immunoSEQ multiplex PCR was the method, and the copy in TCRdb shows in-frame clones only, minus some. The profile shows under 70,000 clones, 80% to 90% of them singletons. Sequences were derived from CD4+ or CD8+ T cells sorted from blood, sampled in a trial of the OX40 agonist ivuxolimab. These receptors were obtained from an adult with an advanced solid tumor such as melanoma, head and neck, liver or kidney cancer.

This clone was recorded once. V gene TRBV19 combines with J gene TRBJ1-2; the D is unclear. Trimming pared 0 bases from V and 8 bases from J, leaving 13 bases between. Germline V gene data show CDR1 as LNHDA and CDR2 as SQIVND (reference sequence). This CDR3 spans 14 amino acids. The DNA for the CDR3 is TGTGCCAGTAGTATAGATGGCGTAATGGAGGGCTACACCTTC. Its translation is CASSIDGVMEGYTF. Complete variable domain (other parts from reference TRBV19 and TRBJ1-2): DGGITQSPKYLFRKEGQNVTLSCEQNLNHDAMYWYRQDPGQGLRLIYYSQIVNDFQKGDIAEGYSVSREKKESFPLTVTSAQKNPTAFYLCASSIDGVMEGYTFGSGTRLTVV.

The V gene is TRBV29-1, the J gene TRBJ2-5; perhaps TRBD2 as D (6 bases). The CDR3 consists of 13 residues. Germline CDR1 is SQVTM and CDR2 is ANQGSEA. The CDR3, as DNA: TGCGGGACTCGTCCGGATTTCCAAGAGACCCAGTACTTC. This gives the protein CGTRPDFQETQYF.

In DNA, the CDR3 is TGCGCCAGCAGCTCCCGACAGGGAGGTGAAAAACTGTTTTTT. This sequence encodes CASSSRQGGEKLFF. The chain combines TRBV5-1 with TRBJ1-4; TRBD1 matches at 7 bases. Trimming took 3 bases from V and 7 from J; bases not matched to a gene: 6. CDR3 length equals 14 residues. CDR1 and CDR2 (germline): SGHRS, YFSETQ. Drawing the rest from reference TRBV5-1 and TRBJ1-4, the complete variable domain is KAGVTQTPRYLIKTRGQQVTLSCSPISGHRSVSWYQQTPGQGLQFLFEYFSETQRNKGNFPGRFSGRQFSNSRSEMNVSTLELGDSALYLCASSSRQGGEKLFFGSGTQLSVL.

The chain couples TRBV28 to TRBJ2-7, with no clear D. V lost 6 bases, J lost 0 bases, and 6 bases lay in between. This CDR3 is built from 12 residues. CDR1 is MDHEN, CDR2 SYDVKM, per germline. The chain's CDR3 is CASSRGSYEQYF. The DNA of the CDR3 is TGTGCCAGCAGCAGAGGCTCCTACGAGCAGTACTTC.

V usage is TRBV13 and J usage is TRBJ2-2; 7 nucleotides agree with TRBD2. Germline lookup yields CDR1 PRHDT and CDR2 FYEKMQ (reference sequence). The CDR3 length is 16 residues. Trimming took 4 bases from V and 2 from J; bases not matched to a gene: 7. CDR3 DNA: TGTGCCAGCAGCTGGGGGAGGGGAGTAAACACCGGGGAGCTGTTTTTT. Translating gives CASSWGRGVNTGELFF.

The chain recombines TRBV4-2 with TRBJ2-3, with 10 bases matching TRBD2. Germline V gene sequence: CDR1 LGHNA, CDR2 YNFKEQ. The CDR3 has 16 residues. With V trimmed by 6 bases and J by 4 bases, 10 bases remained unmatched. The CDR3 DNA sequence: TGTGCCAGCAGATACCTAGCGGGGGCGTCGGCAGATACGCAGTATTTT. It encodes CASRYLAGASADTQYF.

The chain joins TRBV7-8 to TRBJ1-2; weak D call: TRBD1 (5 bases). Germline-derived CDR1 and CDR2 are SGHVS and FQNEAQ. V was shortened by 1 base and J by 4 bases, with 13 bases between the two germline ends. The CDR3 loop spans 15 amino acids. The CDR3 DNA follows: TGTGCCAGCAGCTTAGGAGGATGGGGGTCCTATGGCTACACCTTC. Amino acids: CASSLGGWGSYGYTF.

The chain uses TRBV27 and TRBJ2-2; D call uncertain. Per germline, CDR1 MNHEY and CDR2 SMNVEV (reference sequence). There are 14 residues in the CDR3. V dropped 10 bases and J dropped 1 base, with 13 bases sitting between them. The CDR3 protein is CATRPPGNTGELFF. The CDR3 bases are TGTGCCACCCGACCCCCAGGGAACACCGGGGAGCTGTTTTTT.

Concerning this clone itself: One junction end does not reproduce the germline sequence, and a read error may be involved. The sample holds other DNA sequences that translate to the same CDR3. The V gene is TRBV6-1, the J gene TRBJ1-6; the D gene is possibly TRBD1 (6 bases). CDR1 is MNHNS, CDR2 SASEGT, per germline. This CDR3 region has 14 residues. DNA of the CDR3: TGTGCCATCCGCAGGGGCTCCTATAATTCACCTCTCCACTTT. This translates into CAIRRGSYNSPLHF.

This chain joins TRBV25-1 and TRBJ2-5; 14 bases are shared with TRBD2. Germline lookup yields CDR1 MGHDK and CDR2 SYGVNS. Germline trimming cut 7 bases from V and 4 bases from J; bases unmatched to any gene: 2. The CDR3 totals 14 residues. CDR3: CASTGTSGRETQYF. CDR3 DNA sequence: TGTGCCAGCACCGGGACTAGCGGGAGAGAGACCCAGTACTTC.

The table lists this clone with a count of one. The V gene is TRBV7-2, the J gene TRBJ2-7; 8 bases match TRBD1. The CDR3 is 13 residues long. J was trimmed by 4 bases and V by 3 bases; bases with no gene match: 2. Germline lookup yields CDR1 SGHTA and CDR2 FQGNSA. The CDR3, as DNA: TGTGCCAGCAGCTTTGGACAGGGTTACGAGCAGTACTTC. As protein: CASSFGQGYEQYF.

The chain joins TRBV28 to TRBJ1-1, with TRBD1 matching over 7 bases. This CDR3 region has 16 residues. In germline, CDR1 is MDHEN, CDR2 SYDVKM. V dropped 6 bases and J dropped 1; count of bases not matched to a gene: 11. CDR3 residues: CASRRTTQGGNTEAFF. Here the CDR3 DNA reads TGTGCCAGCAGAAGGACCACGCAGGGGGGGAACACTGAAGCTTTCTTT.

This clone was picked up a small number of times. The genes are TRBV30 and TRBJ2-7, with TRBD2 identical over 11 bases. Per germline, CDR1 GTSNPN and CDR2 SVGIG (reference sequence). With 2 bases clipped from V and 0 bases from J, the junction kept 6 bases outside the gene matches. The CDR3 loop spans 16 amino acids. The CDR3 here is CAWSRSGRALSYEQYF. The CDR3 DNA follows: TGTGCCTGGAGTCGTAGCGGGAGGGCCCTCTCCTACGAGCAGTACTTC.

The chain recombines TRBV5-1 with TRBJ2-7; 7 bases match TRBD1. The CDR3 is 13 residues long. CDR1 is SGHRS, CDR2 YFSETQ, per germline. V was pared by 2 bases and J by 3 bases, with 2 bases of the junction left unmatched. The CDR3 reads CASSLGGVYEQYF. The DNA of the CDR3 is TGCGCCAGCAGCTTAGGGGGCGTCTACGAGCAGTACTTC.

This clone was recorded once. The rearrangement joins TRBV10-3 to TRBJ2-1; D is undetermined. This CDR3 is built from 13 residues. The V gene's germline CDR1 is ENHRY and CDR2 SYGVKD. Between the trimmed V and J ends, which lost 0 bases and 6 bases, there was a span of 6 bases. CDR3: CAISESWGNEQFF. The CDR3 coding sequence is TGTGCCATCAGTGAGTCATGGGGCAATGAGCAGTTCTTC.

The chain employs TRBV5-1 and TRBJ2-1, with D possibly TRBD2 on 6 matching bases. V was pared by 2 bases and J by 5 bases, with 8 bases between. In germline, CDR1 is SGHRS, CDR2 YFSETQ. The CDR3 consists of 13 residues. The CDR3 coding sequence is TGCGCCAGCAGCTTTGGGAGGAACAATGAGCAGTTCTTC. This codes for CASSFGRNNEQFF.

There are many counts of this clone. The rearrangement joins TRBV7-3 to TRBJ2-7, with a weak D call TRBD1 (7 bases). Trimming removed 5 bases at V and 0 bases at J, with 14 bases between. This CDR3 is built from 15 residues. Germline values: CDR1 SGHTA, CDR2 FQGTGA. CDR3 sequence: CASSPRGESSYEQYF. As DNA, the CDR3 is TGTGCCAGCAGCCCCAGGGGGGAATCCTCCTACGAGCAGTACTTC.

This chain connects TRBV6-6 to TRBJ1-2; TRBD1 is a possible D gene (5 bases). The CDR3 length is 14 residues. The V gene lost 6 bases and the J gene lost 1 base, with 12 bases spanning the gap. Per the germline V gene, CDR1 is MNHNY and CDR2 is SVGAGI (reference sequence). The CDR3 loop reads CASRGVGLNYGYTF. CDR3 DNA sequence: TGTGCCAGCAGGGGGGTCGGCCTTAACTATGGCTACACCTTC.

This rearrangement joins TRBV11-2 to TRBJ2-7; 9 bases are shared with TRBD1. CDR3 length: 15 residues. Per germline, CDR1 SGHAT and CDR2 FQNNGV. V lost 6 bases to trimming and J lost 6 bases; unmatched junction nucleotides: 12. CDR3 sequence reads: CASSPNSGTGLEQYF. DNA for the CDR3: TGTGCCAGCAGTCCCAACTCCGGGACAGGGCTCGAGCAGTACTTC. The whole variable domain, remainder taken from reference TRBV11-2 and TRBJ2-7, is EAGVAQSPRYKIIEKRQSVAFWCNPISGHATLYWYQQILGQGPKLLIQFQNNGVVDDSQLPKDRFSAERLKGVDSTLKIQPAKLEDSAVYLCASSPNSGTGLEQYFGPGTRLTVT.

This clone turned up a few times. V and J are TRBV28 and TRBJ2-7, with a weak D call TRBD2 (6 bases). Looked up from germline, CDR1 is MDHEN and CDR2 is SYDVKM. The CDR3 length is 15 residues. The V end was cut by 6 bases, the J end by 4 bases, with 19 bases between. CDR3 region: CASSTDPGLTYEQYF. CDR3 DNA sequence: TGTGCCAGCAGCACCGACCCGGGACTGACTTACGAGCAGTACTTC.

The chain carries TRBV5-1 and TRBJ2-7; 9 nucleotides agree with TRBD1. Germline V CDR1 and CDR2: SGHRS, YFSETQ. J gave up 7 bases and V 3 bases, and 8 bases lay outside the gene matches. The CDR3 is 14 amino acids. The CDR3 region is CASSSTGGSLEQYF. CDR3 DNA sequence: TGCGCCAGCAGCTCGACAGGGGGGTCGTTGGAGCAGTACTTC.